The TCR beta chain described here comes from a study of OX40 agonist ivuxolimab in advanced cancers. For the study at large: The drug used for patients, ivuxolimab, was an agonistic anti-OX40 (CD134) antibody. Prior therapy, whether anti-PD-1, anti-PD-L1 or anti-CTLA-4, was allowed, and roughly 44% had some. Study results and caveats: Doses of 0.1 to 3.0 mg/kg were accompanied by clonal expansion of CD4+ and CD8+ blood T cells by week 6. The authors did not determine the antigen specificity of the expanded peripheral T cells.

Profiling relied on immunoSEQ multiplex PCR, and the TCRdb table lists in-frame clones only, not all of them. Among roughly 89,000 clones listed, under 90% were seen once. Comments on this clone: What it binds is unknown.

Trimming removed 6 bases from V and 7 bases from J; junction bases left unmatched: 9. CDR3 length equals 15 residues. Per germline, CDR1 MNHEY and CDR2 SVGAGI. The chain links TRBV6-5 to TRBJ1-5; 10 nucleotides align to TRBD1. The sequence came from an adult with an advanced solid tumor such as melanoma, head and neck, liver or kidney cancer. This material consisted of CD4+ or CD8+ T cells sorted from blood, taken in a trial of the OX40 agonist ivuxolimab. This CDR3 is CASRPGTGVIQPQHF. In nucleotides, the CDR3 is TGTGCCAGCAGACCTGGGACAGGGGTTATACAGCCCCAGCATTTT.